This entry concerns a single T cell receptor beta chain. The data stem from a study of CD8 T cells in Susac syndrome. Reverse transcription of roughly 0.5 to 1 ug RNA was carried out with random hexamers. With immunoSEQ multiplex PCR, TCR beta CDR3 was amplified across 54 Vbeta and 13 Jbeta. One entry per CDR3 protein, called by TCRdb with MiXCR from the immunoSEQ multiplex PCR reads. The sample lists approximately 180,000 distinct CDR3 sequences; 95% were seen once. This CDR3 has 13 amino acids. Germline V CDR1 and CDR2: DFQATT, SNEGSKA (reference sequence). Trimming at V came to 4 bases and at J to 8 bases, leaving 6 bases not matched to a gene.

V gene TRBV20-1 combines with J gene TRBJ2-4; 9 bases are a match to TRBD1. This receptor was taken from a human donor with multiple sclerosis. Material for sequencing was CD4+ T cells from PBMCs. Written as DNA, the CDR3 is TGCAGTGCTAAGGGACAGGGAATTGACATTCAGTACTTC. Translation gives CSAKGQGIDIQYF.